The clone carrying this TCR beta chain has only one observation. These data belong to a study of blood T cell repertoires in COVID-19. The overall study: From the United States, Italy and Spain came samples of acute and convalescent COVID-19. Sources were T cells, B-cell-depleted T cells, or PBMCs; the material itself was cDNA or gDNA.

The CDR3 extends over 19 amino acids. From germline, CDR1 is MNHEY and CDR2 SMNVEV (reference sequence). Trimming took off 6 bases at V and 4 bases at J, with 25 bases between the two ends. In the original processing: Estimation of nucleated cell counts was performed using reference gene primer amplification. The data were produced by immunoSEQ multiplex PCR, yet TCRdb's version contains in-frame clones alone and is incomplete. The V and J calls and clone size are taken from that table; D and trimming were inferred from the DNA. The sample gives fewer than 40,000 clones, about 80% of which show up once; around 40% is in the top ten.

The chain is built from TRBV27 and TRBJ2-6; D is possibly TRBD1 (5 bases). What was sequenced was peripheral blood. This receptor was obtained from a man of 80 years or more with active or convalescent COVID-19. The CDR3 protein is CASRPSSLGRAEGANVLTF. In nucleotides, the CDR3 is TGTGCCAGCAGGCCATCGTCCCTCGGCAGGGCCGAAGGGGCCAACGTCCTGACTTTC.